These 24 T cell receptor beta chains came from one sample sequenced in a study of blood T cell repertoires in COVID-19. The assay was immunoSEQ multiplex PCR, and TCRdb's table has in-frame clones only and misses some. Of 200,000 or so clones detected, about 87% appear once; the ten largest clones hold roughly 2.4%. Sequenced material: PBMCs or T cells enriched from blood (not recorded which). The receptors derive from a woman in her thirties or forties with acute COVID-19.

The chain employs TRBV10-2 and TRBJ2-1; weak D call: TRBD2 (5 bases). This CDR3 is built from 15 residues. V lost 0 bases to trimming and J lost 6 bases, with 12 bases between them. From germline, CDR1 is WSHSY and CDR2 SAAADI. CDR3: CASSESGVGGNEQFF. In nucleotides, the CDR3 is TGCGCCAGCAGTGAGTCCGGGGTAGGAGGCAATGAGCAGTTCTTC.

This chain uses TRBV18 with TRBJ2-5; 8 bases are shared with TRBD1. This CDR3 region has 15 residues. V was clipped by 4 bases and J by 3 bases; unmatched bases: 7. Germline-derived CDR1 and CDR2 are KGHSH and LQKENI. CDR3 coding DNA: TGTGCCAGCTCACAGGGACAGGCGCCTGAAGAGACCCAGTACTTC. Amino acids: CASSQGQAPEETQYF.

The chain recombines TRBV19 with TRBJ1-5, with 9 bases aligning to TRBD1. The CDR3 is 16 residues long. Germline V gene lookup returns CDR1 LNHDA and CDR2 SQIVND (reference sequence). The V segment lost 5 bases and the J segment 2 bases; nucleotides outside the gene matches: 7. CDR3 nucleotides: TGTGCCAGTAGTCCCGGGACAGGGACCGGCAATCAGCCCCAGCATTTT. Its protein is CASSPGTGTGNQPQHF.

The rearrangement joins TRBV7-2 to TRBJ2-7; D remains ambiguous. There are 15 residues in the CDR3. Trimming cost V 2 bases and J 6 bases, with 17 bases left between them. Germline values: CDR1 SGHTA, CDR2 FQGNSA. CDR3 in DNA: TGTGCCAGCAGCTTAATGTCCCAACTACTCTCCGAGCAGTACTTC. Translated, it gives CASSLMSQLLSEQYF.

CDR3 nucleotides: TGCGCCAGCAGCGCGGGACAGAACTATGGCTACACCTTC. It codes for CASSAGQNYGYTF. The V gene is TRBV5-1, the J gene TRBJ1-2; 7 bases fit TRBD1. The V gene's germline CDR1 is SGHRS and CDR2 YFSETQ. V lost 4 bases and J lost 2; bases outside the gene matches: 2. The CDR3 contains 13 residues.

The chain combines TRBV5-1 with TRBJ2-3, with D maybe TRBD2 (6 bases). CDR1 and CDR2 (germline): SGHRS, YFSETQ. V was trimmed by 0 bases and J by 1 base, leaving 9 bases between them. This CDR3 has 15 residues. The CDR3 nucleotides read TGCGCCAGCAGCTTGGGGGACTTACGCACAGATACGCAGTATTTT. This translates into CASSLGDLRTDTQYF. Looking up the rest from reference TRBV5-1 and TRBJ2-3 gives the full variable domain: KAGVTQTPRYLIKTRGQQVTLSCSPISGHRSVSWYQQTPGQGLQFLFEYFSETQRNKGNFPGRFSGRQFSNSRSEMNVSTLELGDSALYLCASSLGDLRTDTQYFGPGTRLTVL.

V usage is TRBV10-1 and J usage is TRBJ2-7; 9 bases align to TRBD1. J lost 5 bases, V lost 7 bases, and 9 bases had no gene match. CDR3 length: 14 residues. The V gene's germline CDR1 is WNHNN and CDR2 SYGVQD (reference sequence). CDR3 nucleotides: TGCGCCAGCAAACCGGGACAGGGAAGCCACGAGCAGTACTTC. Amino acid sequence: CASKPGQGSHEQYF.

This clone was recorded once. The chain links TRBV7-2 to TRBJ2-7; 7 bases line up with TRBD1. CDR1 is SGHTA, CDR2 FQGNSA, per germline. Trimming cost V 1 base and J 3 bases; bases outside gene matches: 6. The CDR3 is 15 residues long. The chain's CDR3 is CASSLGDSKGYEQYF. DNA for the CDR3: TGTGCCAGCAGCTTAGGGGACAGTAAGGGCTACGAGCAGTACTTC.

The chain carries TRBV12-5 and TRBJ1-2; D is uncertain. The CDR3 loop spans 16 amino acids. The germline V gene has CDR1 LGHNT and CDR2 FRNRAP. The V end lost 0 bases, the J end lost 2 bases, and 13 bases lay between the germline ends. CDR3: CASGLVHGVGNYGYTF. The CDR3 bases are TGTGCTAGTGGTTTGGTACACGGGGTCGGGAACTATGGCTACACCTTC.

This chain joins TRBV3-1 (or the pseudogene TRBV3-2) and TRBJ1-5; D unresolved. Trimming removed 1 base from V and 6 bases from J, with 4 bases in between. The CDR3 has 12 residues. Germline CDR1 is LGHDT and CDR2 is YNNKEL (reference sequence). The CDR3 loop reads CASSQGGQPQHF. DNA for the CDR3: TGTGCCAGCAGCCAAGGAGGTCAGCCCCAGCATTTT.

CDR3 protein: CASSYSSGTKGEKLFF. The CDR3 DNA reads TGTGCCAGCAGTTACTCCTCAGGGACAAAGGGGGAAAAACTGTTTTTT. The V gene is TRBV6-5, the J gene TRBJ1-4; TRBD1 might be the D (6 bases). With 0 bases removed from V and 8 bases from J, the gap between germline ends came to 16 bases. Germline loops: CDR1 MNHEY, CDR2 SVGAGI. This CDR3 comprises 16 residues.

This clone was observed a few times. The CDR3 loop reads CASRGHGNEKLFF. The CDR3, as DNA: TGTGCCAGCCGCGGACACGGTAATGAAAAACTGTTTTTT. The V call is TRBV28, the J call TRBJ1-4; D possibly corresponds to TRBD1 (5 bases). The germline gives CDR1 MDHEN, CDR2 SYDVKM. The CDR3 is 13 amino acids. V was shortened by 8 bases and J by 4 bases, with 11 bases between the two germline ends.

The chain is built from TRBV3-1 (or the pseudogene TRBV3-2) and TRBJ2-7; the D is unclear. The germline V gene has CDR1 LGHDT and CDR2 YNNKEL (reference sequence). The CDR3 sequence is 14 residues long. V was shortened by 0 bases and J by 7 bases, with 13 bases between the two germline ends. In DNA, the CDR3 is TGTGCCAGCAGCCAAGATGATAGGCGAGGAGAGCAGTACGTC. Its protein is CASSQDDRRGEQYV.

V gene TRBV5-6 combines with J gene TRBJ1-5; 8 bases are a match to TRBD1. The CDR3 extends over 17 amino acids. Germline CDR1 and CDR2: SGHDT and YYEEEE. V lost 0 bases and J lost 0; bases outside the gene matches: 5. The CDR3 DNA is TGTGCCAGCAGCTTGGATGGACAGGGTTATAGCAATCAGCCCCAGCATTTT. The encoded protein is CASSLDGQGYSNQPQHF.

CDR3 in amino acids: CAWSPYPQGGSNQPQHF. The CDR3 DNA is TGTGCCTGGAGTCCCTATCCTCAGGGAGGGAGCAATCAGCCCCAGCATTTT. The rearrangement links TRBV30 to TRBJ1-5; D is possibly TRBD1 (5 bases). This CDR3 has 17 residues. In germline, CDR1 is GTSNPN, CDR2 SVGIG (reference sequence). V was cut by 2 bases and J by 1 base, with 18 bases left in between. Together with reference TRBV30 and TRBJ1-5, the CDR3 gives the full variable domain: SQTIHQWPATLVQPVGSPLSLECTVEGTSNPNLYWYRQAAGRGLQLLFYSVGIGQISSEVPQNLSASRPQDRQFILSSKKLLLSDSGFYLCAWSPYPQGGSNQPQHFGDGTRLSIL.

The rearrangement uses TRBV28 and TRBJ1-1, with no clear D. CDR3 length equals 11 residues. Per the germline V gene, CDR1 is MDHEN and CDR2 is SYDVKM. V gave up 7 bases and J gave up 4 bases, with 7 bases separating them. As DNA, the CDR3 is TGTGCCAGCACAGGCAGCACTGAAGCTTTCTTT. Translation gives CASTGSTEAFF.

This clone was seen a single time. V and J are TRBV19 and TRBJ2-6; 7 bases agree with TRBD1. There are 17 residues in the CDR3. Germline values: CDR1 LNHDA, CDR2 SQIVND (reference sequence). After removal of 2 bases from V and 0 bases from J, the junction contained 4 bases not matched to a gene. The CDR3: CASSISQGLSGANVLTF. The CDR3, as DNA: TGTGCCAGTAGTATATCACAGGGGCTCTCTGGGGCCAACGTCCTGACTTTC. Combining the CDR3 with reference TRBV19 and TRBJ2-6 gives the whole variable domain DGGITQSPKYLFRKEGQNVTLSCEQNLNHDAMYWYRQDPGQGLRLIYYSQIVNDFQKGDIAEGYSVSREKKESFPLTVTSAQKNPTAFYLCASSISQGLSGANVLTFGAGSRLTVL.

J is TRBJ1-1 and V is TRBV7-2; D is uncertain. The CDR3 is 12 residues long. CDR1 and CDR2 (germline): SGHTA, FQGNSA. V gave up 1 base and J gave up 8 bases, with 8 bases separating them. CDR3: CASSLGGKEAFF. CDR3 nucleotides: TGTGCCAGCAGCTTAGGAGGTAAAGAAGCTTTCTTT.

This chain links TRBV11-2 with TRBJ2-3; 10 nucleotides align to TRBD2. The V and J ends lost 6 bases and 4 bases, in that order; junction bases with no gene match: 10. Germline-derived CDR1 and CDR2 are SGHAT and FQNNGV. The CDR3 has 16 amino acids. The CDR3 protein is CASRGALAGVADTQYF. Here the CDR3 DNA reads TGTGCCAGCAGGGGGGCGCTAGCGGGAGTAGCAGATACGCAGTATTTT.

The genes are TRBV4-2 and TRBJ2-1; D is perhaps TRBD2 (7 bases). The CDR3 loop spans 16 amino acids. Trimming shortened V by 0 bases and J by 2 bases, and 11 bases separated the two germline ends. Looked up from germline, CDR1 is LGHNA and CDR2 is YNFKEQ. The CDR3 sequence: CASSQDRGGAYNEQFF. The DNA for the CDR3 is TGTGCCAGCAGCCAAGATCGAGGGGGGGCCTACAATGAGCAGTTCTTC.

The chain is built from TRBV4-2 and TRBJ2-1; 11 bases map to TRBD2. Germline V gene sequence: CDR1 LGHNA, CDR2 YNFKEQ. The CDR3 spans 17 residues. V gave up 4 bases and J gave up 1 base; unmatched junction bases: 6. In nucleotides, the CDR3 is TGTGCCAGCAGCCGTACTAGCGGGGGTCTATCCTACAATGAGCAGTTCTTC. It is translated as CASSRTSGGLSYNEQFF.

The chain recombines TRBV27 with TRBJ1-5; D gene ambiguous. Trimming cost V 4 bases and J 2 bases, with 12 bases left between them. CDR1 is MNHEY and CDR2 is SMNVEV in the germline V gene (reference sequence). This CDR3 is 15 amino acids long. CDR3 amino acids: CASSSPGDRNQPQHF. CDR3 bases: TGTGCCAGCAGTTCTCCCGGGGATCGCAATCAGCCCCAGCATTTT.

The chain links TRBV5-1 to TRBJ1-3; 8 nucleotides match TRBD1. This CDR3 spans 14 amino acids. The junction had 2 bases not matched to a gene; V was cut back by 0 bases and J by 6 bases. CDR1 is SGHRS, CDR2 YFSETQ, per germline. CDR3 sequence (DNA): TGCGCCAGCAGCTTGGGGACAGGGAAAAACACCATATATTTT. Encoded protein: CASSLGTGKNTIYF.

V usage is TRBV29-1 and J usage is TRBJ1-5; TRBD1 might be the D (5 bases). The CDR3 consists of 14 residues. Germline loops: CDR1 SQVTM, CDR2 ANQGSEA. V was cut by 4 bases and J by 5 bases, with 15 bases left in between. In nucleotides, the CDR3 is TGCAGCGTTGCGGTTTTGGACACAGATCAGCCCCAGCATTTT. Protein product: CSVAVLDTDQPQHF.